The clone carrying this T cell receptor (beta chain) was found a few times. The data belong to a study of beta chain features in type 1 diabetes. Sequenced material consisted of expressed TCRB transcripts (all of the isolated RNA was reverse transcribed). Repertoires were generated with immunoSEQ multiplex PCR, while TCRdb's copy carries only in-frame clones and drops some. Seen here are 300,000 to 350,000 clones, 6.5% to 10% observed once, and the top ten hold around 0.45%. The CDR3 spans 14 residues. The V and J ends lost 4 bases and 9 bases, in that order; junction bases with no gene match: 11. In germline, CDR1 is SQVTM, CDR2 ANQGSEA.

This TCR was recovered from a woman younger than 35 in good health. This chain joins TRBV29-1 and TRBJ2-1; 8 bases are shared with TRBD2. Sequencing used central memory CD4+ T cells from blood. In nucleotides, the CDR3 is TGCAGCGTTGCGGGGGTTGAGCGGGAGAGTGAGCAGTTCTTC. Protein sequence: CSVAGVERESEQFF.